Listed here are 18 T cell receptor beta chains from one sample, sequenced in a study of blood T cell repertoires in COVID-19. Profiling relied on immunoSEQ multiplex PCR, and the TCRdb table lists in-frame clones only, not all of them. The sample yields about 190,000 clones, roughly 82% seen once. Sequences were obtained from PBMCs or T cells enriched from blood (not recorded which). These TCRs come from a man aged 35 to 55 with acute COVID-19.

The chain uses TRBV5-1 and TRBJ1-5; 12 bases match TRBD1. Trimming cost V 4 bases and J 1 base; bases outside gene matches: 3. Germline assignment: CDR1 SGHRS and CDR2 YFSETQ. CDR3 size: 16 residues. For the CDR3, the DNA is TGCGCCAGCAGCCCGGGACAGGGGGCGAGCAATCAGCCCCAGCATTTT. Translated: CASSPGQGASNQPQHF.

The CDR3 region has the DNA TGTGCCAGCAGTTTTGGCGGGGAGAATGAGCAGTTCTTC. Encoded protein: CASSFGGENEQFF. V is TRBV28 and J is TRBJ2-1, with TRBD2 as a possible D gene (6 bases). Germline CDR1 and CDR2: MDHEN and SYDVKM. The V and J ends lost 3 bases and 7 bases respectively, with 10 bases between them. CDR3 length: 13 amino acids.

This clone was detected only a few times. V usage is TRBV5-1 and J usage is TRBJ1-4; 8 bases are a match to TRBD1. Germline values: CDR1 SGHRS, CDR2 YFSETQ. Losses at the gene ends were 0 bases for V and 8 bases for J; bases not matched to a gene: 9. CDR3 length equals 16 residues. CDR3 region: CASSLETGQGAEKLFF. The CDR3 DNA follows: TGCGCCAGCAGCTTGGAAACAGGCCAGGGGGCGGAAAAACTGTTTTTT.

CDR3 in amino acids: CASSQGTGEDNSPLHF. CDR3 coding DNA: TGTGCCAGCAGCCAGGGGACAGGGGAAGATAATTCACCCCTCCACTTT. The V call is TRBV4-2, the J call TRBJ1-6, with 10 positions matching TRBD1. V gave up 3 bases and J gave up 5 bases; unmatched junction bases: 4. Germline assignment: CDR1 LGHNA and CDR2 YNFKEQ. The CDR3 length is 16 residues.

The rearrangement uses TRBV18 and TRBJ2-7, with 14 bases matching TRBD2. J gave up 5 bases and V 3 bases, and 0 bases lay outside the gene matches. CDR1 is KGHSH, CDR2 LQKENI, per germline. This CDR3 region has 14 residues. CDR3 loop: CASSPGLAGDEQYF. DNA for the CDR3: TGTGCCAGCTCACCGGGACTAGCGGGAGACGAGCAGTACTTC. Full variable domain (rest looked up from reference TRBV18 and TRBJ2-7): NAGVMQNPRHLVRRRGQEARLRCSPMKGHSHVYWYRQLPEEGLKFMVYLQKENIIDESGMPKERFSAEFPKEGPSILRIQQVVRGDSAAYFCASSPGLAGDEQYFGPGTRLTVT.

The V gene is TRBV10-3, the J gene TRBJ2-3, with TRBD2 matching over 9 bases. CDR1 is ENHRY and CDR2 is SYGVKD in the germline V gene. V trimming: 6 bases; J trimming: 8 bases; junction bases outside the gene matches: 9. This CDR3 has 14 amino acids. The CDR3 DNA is TGTGCCATCAGAGGAGTAGCGGGAGCTGCTACGCAGTATTTT. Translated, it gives CAIRGVAGAATQYF.

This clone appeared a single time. CDR3 protein: CASSFGREGYTF. DNA for the CDR3: TGTGCCAGCAGTTTCGGGAGGGAGGGCTACACCTTC. V is TRBV27 and J is TRBJ1-2; D is unresolved. The V end was cut by 3 bases, the J end by 8 bases, with 10 bases between. The CDR3 loop spans 12 amino acids. Germline V gene sequence: CDR1 MNHEY, CDR2 SMNVEV (reference sequence).

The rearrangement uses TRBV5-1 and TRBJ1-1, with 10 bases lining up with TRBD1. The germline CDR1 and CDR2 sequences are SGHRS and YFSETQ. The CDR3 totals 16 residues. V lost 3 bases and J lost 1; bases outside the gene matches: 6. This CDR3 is CASSSAGTGANTEAFF. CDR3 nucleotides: TGCGCCAGCAGCTCAGCCGGGACAGGGGCGAACACTGAAGCTTTCTTT.

This CDR3 reads CASSHSGSNQPQHF. CDR3 DNA: TGCGCCAGCAGTCACAGCGGGAGCAATCAGCCCCAGCATTTT. The V call is TRBV23-1, the J call TRBJ1-5; D remains ambiguous. TRBV23-1 falls under the ORF class, with uncertain function. CDR3 length equals 14 residues. Between the trimmed V and J ends, which lost 3 bases and 1 base, there was a span of 7 bases.

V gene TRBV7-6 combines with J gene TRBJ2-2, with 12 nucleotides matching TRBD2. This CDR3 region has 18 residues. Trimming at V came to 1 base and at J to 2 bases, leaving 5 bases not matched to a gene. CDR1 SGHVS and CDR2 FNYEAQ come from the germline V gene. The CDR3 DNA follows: TGTGCCAGCAGCTTAGTGTCTAGCGGGAGGGTTAACACCGGGGAGCTGTTTTTT. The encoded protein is CASSLVSSGRVNTGELFF.

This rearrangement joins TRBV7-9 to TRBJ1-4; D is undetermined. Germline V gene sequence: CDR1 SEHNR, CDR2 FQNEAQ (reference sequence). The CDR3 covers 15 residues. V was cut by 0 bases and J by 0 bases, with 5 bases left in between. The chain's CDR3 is CASSLATATNEKLFF. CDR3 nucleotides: TGTGCCAGCAGCTTAGCCACTGCAACTAATGAAAAACTGTTTTTT.

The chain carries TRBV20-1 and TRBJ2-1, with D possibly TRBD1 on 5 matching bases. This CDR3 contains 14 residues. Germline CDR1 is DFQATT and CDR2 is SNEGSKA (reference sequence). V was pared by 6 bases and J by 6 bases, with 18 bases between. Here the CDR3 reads CSASTGVSLNEQFF. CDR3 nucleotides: TGCAGTGCGAGTACAGGAGTAAGCCTCAATGAGCAGTTCTTC.

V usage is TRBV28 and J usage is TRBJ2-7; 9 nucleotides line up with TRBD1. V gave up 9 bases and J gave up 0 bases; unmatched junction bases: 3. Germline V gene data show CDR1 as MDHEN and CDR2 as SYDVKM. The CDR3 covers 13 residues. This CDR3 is CASGQGISYEQYF. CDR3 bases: TGTGCCAGTGGACAGGGGATCTCCTACGAGCAGTACTTC.

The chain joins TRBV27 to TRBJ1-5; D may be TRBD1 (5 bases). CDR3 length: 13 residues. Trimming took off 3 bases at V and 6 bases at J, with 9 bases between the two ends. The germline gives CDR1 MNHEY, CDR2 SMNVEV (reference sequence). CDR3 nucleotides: TGTGCCAGCAGTTTCGGGGGATTTCAGCCCCAGCATTTT. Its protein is CASSFGGFQPQHF.

DNA for the CDR3: TGTGCCACCAGCAGAGGGTCGGGAGTCCAGTATGTTGAGCAGTTCTTC. This sequence encodes CATSRGSGVQYVEQFF. The chain uses TRBV15 and TRBJ2-1, with D possibly TRBD2 on 6 matching bases. Looked up from germline, CDR1 is LNHNV and CDR2 is YYDKDF (reference sequence). Trimming took 1 base from V and 9 from J, leaving 19 bases between them. The CDR3 is 16 amino acids.

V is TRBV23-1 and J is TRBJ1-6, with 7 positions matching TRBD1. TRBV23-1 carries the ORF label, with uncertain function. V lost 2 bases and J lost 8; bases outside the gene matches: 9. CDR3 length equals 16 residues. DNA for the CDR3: TGCGCCAGCAGTCAAGCTCCGGGACAGACACATTCACCCCTCCACTTT. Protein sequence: CASSQAPGQTHSPLHF.

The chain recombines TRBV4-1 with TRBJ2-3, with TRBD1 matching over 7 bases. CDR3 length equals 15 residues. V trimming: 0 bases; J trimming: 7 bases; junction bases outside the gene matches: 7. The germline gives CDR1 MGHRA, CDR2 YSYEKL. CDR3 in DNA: TGCGCCAGCAGCCAAGATCTCGTAGGGGGCTATACGCAGTATTTT. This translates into CASSQDLVGGYTQYF.

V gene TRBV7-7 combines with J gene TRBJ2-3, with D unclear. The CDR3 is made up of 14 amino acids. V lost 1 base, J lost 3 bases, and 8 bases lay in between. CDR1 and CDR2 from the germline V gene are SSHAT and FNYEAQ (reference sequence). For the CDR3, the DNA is TGTGCCAGCAGCTTAGTTGACTCTACAGATACGCAGTATTTT. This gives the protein CASSLVDSTDTQYF.